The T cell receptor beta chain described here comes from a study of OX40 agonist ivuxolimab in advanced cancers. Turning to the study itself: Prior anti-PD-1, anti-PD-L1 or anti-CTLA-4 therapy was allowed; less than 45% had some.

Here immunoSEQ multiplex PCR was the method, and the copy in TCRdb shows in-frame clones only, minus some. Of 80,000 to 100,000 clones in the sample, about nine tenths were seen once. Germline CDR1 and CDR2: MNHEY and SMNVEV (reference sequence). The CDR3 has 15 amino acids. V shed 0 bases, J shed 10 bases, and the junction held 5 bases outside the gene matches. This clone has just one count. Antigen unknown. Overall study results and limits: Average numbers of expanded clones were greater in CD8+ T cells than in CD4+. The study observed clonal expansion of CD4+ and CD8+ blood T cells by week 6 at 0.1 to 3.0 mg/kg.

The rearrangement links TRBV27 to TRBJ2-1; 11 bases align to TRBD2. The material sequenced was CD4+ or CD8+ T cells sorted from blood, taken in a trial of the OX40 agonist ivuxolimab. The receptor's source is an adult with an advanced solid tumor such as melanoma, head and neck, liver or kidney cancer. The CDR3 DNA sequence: TGTGCCAGCAGTTTATCGTCTAGCGGGGGGCCAGAGCAGTTCTTC. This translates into CASSLSSSGGPEQFF.